The next 25 T cell receptor beta chains were all read from a single sample in a study of T cells after yellow fever vaccination. TCRdb independently ran MiXCR on the 5' RACE reads; one entry per CDR3 protein. Of hundreds of thousands of distinct CDR3 sequences in the sample, roughly an eighth were seen once. The sequenced sample was PBMCs, obtained on the day of the yellow fever booster vaccination. These receptors originate from a man aged 25 to 40 who received the YFV17D yellow fever vaccine.

The CDR3 DNA reads as TGTGCCTGGAGCCCAGGCAGGGGATTGGAAGATACGCAGTATTTT. Its translation is CAWSPGRGLEDTQYF. This sequence joins TRBV30 and TRBJ2-3; D is perhaps TRBD1 (6 bases). Trimming shortened V by 3 bases and J by 5 bases, and 18 bases separated the two germline ends. CDR3 length equals 15 residues. Germline CDR1 reads GTSNPN; CDR2 reads SVGIG (reference sequence). The variable domain in full, completed from reference TRBV30 and TRBJ2-3, reads SQTIHQWPATLVQPVGSPLSLECTVEGTSNPNLYWYRQAAGRGLQLLFYSVGIGQISSEVPQNLSASRPQDRQFILSSKKLLLSDSGFYLCAWSPGRGLEDTQYFGPGTRLTVL.

The chain has TRBV4-3 and TRBJ2-7; 9 bases agree with TRBD1. Losses at the gene ends were 2 bases for V and 5 bases for J; bases not matched to a gene: 7. There are 15 residues in the CDR3. Per the germline V gene, CDR1 is LGHNA and CDR2 is YSLEER. CDR3 sequence: CASSQTGGAPHEQYF. The CDR3 DNA reads as TGCGCCAGCAGCCAAACAGGGGGCGCACCCCACGAGCAGTACTTC.

This clonotype was detected only a few times. This chain joins TRBV5-1 and TRBJ2-3, with D hard to call. The length of the CDR3 is 12 residues. Trimming took 6 bases from V and 5 from J, leaving 10 bases between them. In germline, CDR1 is SGHRS, CDR2 YFSETQ. Here the CDR3 DNA reads TGCGCCAGCATGGGTTCTGGAGATACGCAGTATTTT. Its translation: CASMGSGDTQYF.

This clonotype was observed at least ten times. The CDR3 loop is CASSLPAGTGELFF. DNA of the CDR3: TGTGCCAGCAGTTTACCCGCGGGCACCGGGGAGCTGTTTTTT. V is TRBV27 and J is TRBJ2-2; tentative D call: TRBD2 (5 bases). The CDR3 consists of 14 residues. The germline V gene has CDR1 MNHEY and CDR2 SMNVEV (reference sequence). V was cut by 2 bases and J by 4 bases, with 8 bases left in between.

V is TRBV12-3 or TRBV12-4 and J is TRBJ2-1; 9 bases are a match to TRBD2. The CDR3 has 17 residues. V gave up 1 base and J gave up 0 bases; unmatched junction bases: 4. CDR3 coding DNA: TGTGCCAGCAGTTTAGTGGGACTAGCTCACTCCTACAATGAGCAGTTCTTC. This encodes CASSLVGLAHSYNEQFF.

In its sample, this clonotype was seen many times. This chain links TRBV5-1 with TRBJ2-6; 9 bases fit TRBD1. The germline CDR1 and CDR2 sequences are SGHRS and YFSETQ. The CDR3 consists of 17 residues. With 3 bases clipped from V and 4 bases from J, the junction kept 8 bases outside the gene matches. The DNA of the CDR3 is TGCGCCAGCAGCTCCGGGACAGGGAGCCTCGGGGCCAACGTCCTGACTTTC. This codes for CASSSGTGSLGANVLTF.

This clonotype was recorded many times. This sequence joins TRBV9 and TRBJ2-2; TRBD2 might be the D (5 bases). Germline CDR1 is SGDLS and CDR2 is YYNGEE. The CDR3 covers 16 residues. Deletions cut 4 bases from V and 6 bases from J, with 19 bases between. The CDR3 sequence: CASSLRARSKPGELFF. As DNA, the CDR3 is TGTGCCAGCAGCCTGAGGGCACGCTCCAAGCCCGGGGAGCTGTTTTTT.

This clonotype has a handful of counts. The J gene is TRBJ2-5, the V gene TRBV11-2, with 7 bases fitting TRBD2. Germline V gene data show CDR1 as SGHAT and CDR2 as FQNNGV. Trimming removed 1 base from V and 4 bases from J; junction bases left unmatched: 15. The CDR3 covers 18 residues. CDR3 loop: CASSLALLARAEGETQYF. CDR3 nucleotides: TGTGCCAGCAGCTTAGCTCTACTAGCGAGGGCGGAGGGAGAGACCCAGTACTTC.

The sample holds a few counts of this clonotype. The chain is built from TRBV7-2 and TRBJ1-2, with D possibly being TRBD1 (6 bases). V dropped 6 bases and J dropped 8 bases, with 19 bases sitting between them. Germline V gives CDR1 SGHTA, CDR2 FQGNSA. This CDR3 region has 14 residues. The CDR3 is CASSPGQPFRGYTF. CDR3 DNA sequence: TGTGCCAGCAGTCCGGGACAACCGTTTCGGGGCTACACCTTC.

This clonotype was observed at least ten times. The V call is TRBV5-1, the J call TRBJ1-5; no firm D call. The CDR3 covers 13 residues. Germline values: CDR1 SGHRS, CDR2 YFSETQ. Between the trimmed V and J ends, which lost 0 bases and 7 bases, there was a span of 8 bases. This CDR3 reads CASSLAGEQPQHF. As DNA, the CDR3 is TGCGCCAGCAGCTTGGCTGGGGAACAGCCCCAGCATTTT. Looking up the rest from reference TRBV5-1 and TRBJ1-5 gives the full variable domain: KAGVTQTPRYLIKTRGQQVTLSCSPISGHRSVSWYQQTPGQGLQFLFEYFSETQRNKGNFPGRFSGRQFSNSRSEMNVSTLELGDSALYLCASSLAGEQPQHFGDGTRLSIL.

CDR3 sequence (DNA): TGTGCCAGCAGCTTAGCGCTGCAAGGGCAGTATGGCTACACCTTC. Protein: CASSLALQGQYGYTF. The J gene is TRBJ1-2, the V gene TRBV7-2, with unresolved D. This CDR3 has 15 residues. The germline gives CDR1 SGHTA, CDR2 FQGNSA. V gave up 0 bases and J gave up 5 bases, with 13 bases separating them.

This clonotype showed up just a few times. This chain links TRBV7-9 with TRBJ2-7; no clear D. Germline V CDR1 and CDR2: SEHNR, FQNEAQ (reference sequence). Trimming left V 6 bases short and J 3 bases short, with 9 bases between. This CDR3 is built from 12 residues. This CDR3 reads CASSSVFYEQYF. CDR3 sequence (DNA): TGTGCCAGCAGTTCGGTTTTCTACGAGCAGTACTTC.

This clonotype occurred many times. CDR3 coding DNA: TGCGCCAGCTCCGGGACGGCTTACGAGCAGTACTTC. Protein: CASSGTAYEQYF. This chain connects TRBV5-1 to TRBJ2-7, with D possibly called TRBD1 or TRBD2 (5 bases each). The CDR3 extends over 12 amino acids. Trimming shortened V by 7 bases and J by 4 bases, and 12 bases separated the two germline ends. The germline gives CDR1 SGHRS, CDR2 YFSETQ.

J is TRBJ2-1 and V is TRBV21-1; TRBD1 was called by the table and not checked on the DNA. TRBV21-1 is a pseudogene segment. The CDR3 is 12 amino acids. CDR3 DNA sequence: TGTGCCAGCCCTGGACAGTTCAATGAGCAGTTCTTC. As protein: CASPGQFNEQFF.

This clonotype turned up a few times. The chain carries TRBV19 and TRBJ2-1; D ambiguous. Germline V CDR1 and CDR2: LNHDA, SQIVND (reference sequence). This CDR3 spans 15 amino acids. Trimming pared 3 bases from V and 0 bases from J, leaving 9 bases between. CDR3 bases: TGTGCCAGTAGTATCGCGCTTAGCTCCTACAATGAGCAGTTCTTC. Its protein is CASSIALSSYNEQFF.

A few counts support this clonotype. The chain joins TRBV18 to TRBJ2-1; no firm D call. V shed 0 bases and J shed 4 bases, with 13 bases lying between them. CDR1 KGHSH and CDR2 LQKENI come from the germline V gene. The CDR3 contains 16 residues. In nucleotides, the CDR3 is TGTGCCAGCTCACCACCCTTGGGAATTTCGTACAATGAGCAGTTCTTC. This codes for CASSPPLGISYNEQFF.

In its sample, this clonotype was seen many times. The V gene is TRBV12-3 or TRBV12-4, the J gene TRBJ2-1; D not certain. This CDR3 region has 14 residues. V was cut by 8 bases and J by 5 bases, with 16 bases left in between. The CDR3 here is CASLYSWANNEQFF. Written as DNA, the CDR3 is TGTGCCAGCTTATATTCGTGGGCGAACAATGAGCAGTTCTTC.

The chain carries TRBV2 and TRBJ2-2, with TRBD2 matching over 8 bases. Germline CDR1 SNHLY, CDR2 FYNNEI. The CDR3 totals 14 residues. V was pared by 7 bases and J by 4 bases, with 5 bases of the junction left unmatched. The CDR3 region has the DNA TGTGCCAGCACTACGGGAGGGGGCACCGGGGAGCTGTTTTTT. Residues: CASTTGGGTGELFF.

The CDR3, as DNA: TGTGCCAGCAGCTTAGGAAGGGGCTTGGTCCAAAACATTCAGTACTTC. Translating it yields CASSLGRGLVQNIQYF. The chain carries TRBV7-2 and TRBJ2-4; possibly TRBD1 for D (5 bases). The CDR3 has 16 residues. Trimming cost V 1 base and J 5 bases, with 15 bases left between them. Germline V gene sequence: CDR1 SGHTA, CDR2 FQGNSA.

The chain employs TRBV6-5 and TRBJ2-2; TRBD2 matches 10 bases. The CDR3 spans 15 residues. CDR1 MNHEY and CDR2 SVGAGI come from the germline V gene. V lost 0 bases to trimming and J lost 6 bases; unmatched junction nucleotides: 1. CDR3 bases: TGTGCCAGCAGTTACTCGACTAGCGGGTCCGGGGAGCTGTTTTTT. It yields the protein CASSYSTSGSGELFF.

The table lists this clonotype with a few counts. The chain is built from TRBV3-1 and TRBJ2-2; the D is unclear. The V gene's germline CDR1 is LGHDT and CDR2 YNNKEL (reference sequence). This CDR3 is 12 amino acids long. V dropped 0 bases and J dropped 6 bases, with 2 bases sitting between them. The CDR3 DNA sequence: TGTGCCAGCAGCCAAGAATCCGGGGAGCTGTTTTTT. As protein: CASSQESGELFF.

CDR3 protein: CASSYDGGGGEKLFF. The CDR3 nucleotides are TGTGCCAGCAGTTACGATGGGGGGGGAGGAGAAAAACTGTTTTTT. The chain joins TRBV6-5 to TRBJ1-4; perhaps TRBD1 as D (5 bases). Between the trimmed V and J ends, which lost 2 bases and 8 bases, there was a span of 15 bases. The germline gives CDR1 MNHEY, CDR2 SVGAGI. This CDR3 has 15 residues.

V usage is TRBV20-1 and J usage is TRBJ2-6; the match to TRBD2 covers 7 bases. The CDR3 spans 17 residues. Germline V gene sequence: CDR1 DFQATT, CDR2 SNEGSKA (reference sequence). With V trimmed by 3 bases and J by 4 bases, 12 bases remained unmatched. CDR3: CSARGGDSLPGANVLTF. CDR3 in DNA: TGCAGTGCTAGGGGGGGGGACTCCTTGCCCGGGGCCAACGTCCTGACTTTC.

This clonotype showed up just a few times. CDR3 in DNA: TGTGCCAGCAGAAGCGGGAGGGCCTTAGATACGCAGTATTTT. Encoded protein: CASRSGRALDTQYF. The rearrangement uses TRBV3-1 and TRBJ2-3; 10 bases agree with TRBD2. The germline CDR1 and CDR2 sequences are LGHDT and YNNKEL (reference sequence). The V and J ends lost 6 bases and 5 bases, in that order; junction bases with no gene match: 5. This CDR3 has 14 residues.

This clonotype was recorded a few times. CDR3 region: CSANRGGSSYEQYF. In DNA form, the CDR3 reads TGCAGTGCCAACCGAGGCGGGAGCTCCTACGAGCAGTACTTC. The chain combines TRBV20-1 with TRBJ2-7; 7 nucleotides match TRBD2. Germline V gene lookup returns CDR1 DFQATT and CDR2 SNEGSKA (reference sequence). With V trimmed by 6 bases and J by 0 bases, 8 bases remained unmatched. The CDR3 runs to 14 residues.